This T cell receptor (beta chain) was found in a study of CD8 T cells in Susac syndrome (dated by TCRdb to about 2019). Notes on the research overall: Whether CD8+ T cell activation and differentiation in Susac syndrome was antigen driven was tested using repertoire sequencing.

The CDR1 and CDR2 encoded by the germline V gene are KGHDR and SFDVKD. The CDR3, from cysteine to phenylalanine, totals 14 residues. The kept DNA is CDR3 alone, 42 bases in frame from the first base. Relative to germline, V is 9 bases shorter and J is 2 bases shorter, with 13 bases between their ends. Peripheral blood CD8+ and CD4+ T cells from healthy donors, Susac syndrome patients and multiple sclerosis patients were profiled using high-throughput TCR beta sequencing. Healthy donors were age- and sex-matched controls. Bulk CD8+ and CD4+ T cells were purified by magnetic negative isolation, while CD8+ TEMRA cells were enriched using FACS. Blood was collected in EDTA tubes and processed within 24 hours, with PBMCs isolated through density gradient centrifugation. PBMCs intended for TCR sequencing were cryopreserved in liquid nitrogen and thawed later in a water bath at 37 degrees C. Purity of sorted or isolated CD4+, CD8+ and CD8+ TEMRA cells was at least 90%.

This clonotype was recorded only once. What antigen it recognizes has not been identified. Per-base quality was not reported, and no clone a single base away is much larger than it. A read on its own is weak evidence. RNA was extracted using the RNeasy kit, and about 0.45 to 1 ug of the RNA was reverse transcribed with random hexamers. TCR beta CDR3 regions were amplified with the immunoSEQ multiplex PCR assay covering 54 Vbeta and 13 Jbeta segments. PCR amplification bias was corrected using a synthetic template baseline for primer optimization and computational correction. On the authors' methods: Only productive sequences were kept, with reads annotated to V, D and J genes according to IMGT and analyzed in immunoSEQ Analyzer. Clonality was computed as one minus Shannon entropy normalized by log2 of the number of productive unique sequences. For each patient and control, public and private clones were evaluated within the 100 most prevalent clones. Clones were defined as Susac-specific when absent from the healthy and MS cohorts, from approximately 970 published viral clones and from other ImmuneACCESS disease sequences. TCRdb reprocessing: public reads trimmed at Q25 with fastp, clones called with MiXCR, in-frame beta chains kept. A single entry per CDR3 protein holds the most common genes and DNA from its merged rows. The V and J calls and clone size come from TCRdb's table, not from the authors' own analysis. Across this sample there are 100,000 to 150,000 distinct CDR3 sequences, with more than 90% seen only once. The ten largest clones represent 0.065% to 0.09% of the sample.

General conclusions and limits of the study: The TCR sequencing and HLA analysis was acknowledged to have included a relatively small number of individuals.

Material for sequencing was CD4+ T cells from PBMCs. In this chain, TRBV24-1 is recombined with TRBJ2-1, with the D gene too uncertain to name. The clonotype was recovered from a human donor in good health. In nucleotides, the sequence is TGTGCCACCCCTAGTAATAAGGCCTACAATGAGCAGTTCTTC. It is translated as CATPSNKAYNEQFF.